The entry that follows covers one T cell receptor (beta chain) sequence. As originally analysed: Amplification of reference gene primers was used by the study to estimate nucleated cell counts. The assay was immunoSEQ multiplex PCR, and TCRdb's table has in-frame clones only and misses some. The DNA was the basis for D and trimming; V, J and clone size are from that table. The sample includes about 410,000 clones, about 90% of them seen just once. These data originate in a study of blood T cell repertoires in COVID-19. Turning to the study itself: T cells, B-cell-depleted T cells, or PBMCs supplied cDNA or gDNA.

The study drew participants aged roughly 18 to 89 years from approximately 23 US areas. V shed 5 bases and J 5 bases; nucleotides not matched to a gene: 7. This CDR3 has 16 amino acids. Germline CDR1 reads SGHTA; CDR2 reads FQGNSA. Sequencing was done on a sample of PBMCs or T cells enriched from blood (not recorded which). The TCR was taken from a woman aged 25 to 39 who had recovered from COVID-19. This chain links TRBV7-2 with TRBJ2-5; 14 bases map to TRBD2. CDR3 sequence (DNA): TGTGCCAGCAGCACCCGACTAGCGGGGGGGTCGGAGACCCAGTACTTC. Translation gives CASSTRLAGGSETQYF.